These 30 T cell receptor beta chains came from one sample sequenced in a study of T cells in Graves' hyperthyroidism and ophthalmopathy. It was RNA transcripts that yielded the amplified TCR beta CDR3 regions. When the TCR CDR3 underwent first-round RT-PCR, the HTBI primer set was used. Each CDR3 protein is one row after TCRdb ran MiXCR on the multiplex PCR reads. The sample has approximately 640,000 distinct CDR3 sequences; under 20% are singletons. The source material was blood. All receptors derive from a woman aged 25 to 39 with Graves' hyperthyroidism.

This clonotype came up a few times. The chain joins TRBV5-6 to TRBJ1-1; D gene uncertain. The germline V and J ends were trimmed by 2 bases and 4 bases, with 12 bases remaining between them. This CDR3 region has 14 residues. CDR1 is SGHDT, CDR2 YYEEEE, per germline. The chain's CDR3 is CASSFGVTFTEAFF. The CDR3 region has the DNA TGTGCCAGCAGCTTCGGGGTTACTTTCACTGAAGCTTTCTTT.

The CDR3 is CASSGPTGAYNEQFF. Written as DNA, the CDR3 is TGTGCCAGCAGCGGGCCGACAGGGGCCTACAATGAGCAGTTCTTC. The rearrangement links TRBV7-9 to TRBJ2-1; 8 nucleotides agree with TRBD1. This CDR3 is built from 15 residues. Germline values: CDR1 SEHNR, CDR2 FQNEAQ (reference sequence). With 5 bases clipped from V and 2 bases from J, the junction kept 5 bases outside the gene matches.

The chain couples TRBV15 to TRBJ2-1; 8 bases fit TRBD2. Germline CDR1 reads LNHNV; CDR2 reads YYDKDF (reference sequence). The CDR3 runs to 13 residues. V trimming: 0 bases; J trimming: 12 bases; junction bases outside the gene matches: 4. This CDR3 reads CATSRDPAGGQFF. The CDR3 DNA reads as TGTGCCACCAGCAGAGATCCCGCGGGAGGGCAGTTCTTC.

This clonotype appeared many times. This chain connects TRBV28 to TRBJ1-5; tentative D call: TRBD1 (5 bases). This CDR3 has 15 residues. V was clipped by 8 bases and J by 0 bases, with 14 bases between them. Germline V gives CDR1 MDHEN, CDR2 SYDVKM. The CDR3 loop is CASCNRQYSNQPQHF. For the CDR3, the DNA is TGTGCCAGCTGCAACAGGCAATATAGCAATCAGCCCCAGCATTTT.

In the case of this clonotype: A much larger clone lies a single base off, so this may be a read error. The V call is TRBV11-2, the J call TRBJ2-7; a weak D match, TRBD1 (5 bases). V was trimmed by 1 base and J by 8 bases, leaving 18 bases between them. CDR1 SGHAT and CDR2 FQNNGV come from the germline V gene. This CDR3 has 15 amino acids. CDR3 in amino acids: CASSLGIGVRYKQYF. The DNA for the CDR3 is TGTGCCAGCAGCTTAGGAATAGGGGTGAGGTACAAGCAGTACTTC.

The J gene is TRBJ2-5, the V gene TRBV7-2; TRBD2 might be the D (6 bases). Germline assignment: CDR1 SGHTA and CDR2 FQGNSA. V lost 2 bases and J 7 bases, leaving 17 bases between the germline ends. The CDR3 loop spans 15 amino acids. Here the CDR3 DNA reads TGTGCCAGCAGCTTAACCTCCGGGAGAACGGGGACCCAGTACTTC. Its translation: CASSLTSGRTGTQYF.

At least ten counts were recorded for this clonotype. This chain joins TRBV13 and TRBJ1-2; maybe TRBD1 (5 bases). The ends were cut back, 4 bases at V and 0 bases at J, with 15 bases in the middle. This CDR3 has 16 residues. The V gene's germline CDR1 is PRHDT and CDR2 FYEKMQ (reference sequence). The CDR3, as DNA: TGTGCCAGCAGCTGGACCAGGGTAGGAGCTAACTATGGCTACACCTTC. This sequence encodes CASSWTRVGANYGYTF. The variable domain in full, with the rest retrieved from reference TRBV13 and TRBJ1-2, is AAGVIQSPRHLIKEKRETATLKCYPIPRHDTVYWYQQGPGQDPQFLISFYEKMQSDKGSIPDRFSAQQFSDYHSELNMSSLELGDSALYFCASSWTRVGANYGYTFGSGTRLTVV.

This clonotype was seen a few times. The chain employs TRBV6-5 and TRBJ1-2; D uncertain. The CDR3 is 13 residues long. Germline assignment: CDR1 MNHEY and CDR2 SVGAGI. Trimming took off 2 bases at V and 4 bases at J, with 8 bases between the two ends. The CDR3 reads CASSYTGSYGYTF. The CDR3 bases are TGTGCCAGCAGTTACACTGGAAGCTATGGCTACACCTTC.

The rearrangement links TRBV20-1 to TRBJ2-2; no firm D call. Germline loops: CDR1 DFQATT, CDR2 SNEGSKA (reference sequence). This CDR3 region has 11 residues. V was shortened by 6 bases and J by 3 bases, with 5 bases between the two germline ends. The CDR3 sequence is CSALDTGELFF. The CDR3 DNA sequence: TGCAGTGCCTTGGACACCGGGGAGCTGTTTTTT.

This clonotype was counted only a few times. The chain carries TRBV19 and TRBJ1-5; 9 nucleotides line up with TRBD1. The ends lost 1 base at V and 6 bases at J; junction bases unmatched: 4. CDR1 is LNHDA and CDR2 is SQIVND in the germline V gene (reference sequence). This CDR3 has 15 residues. This CDR3 reads CASSIVGQGAQPQHF. The DNA of the CDR3 is TGTGCCAGTAGTATAGTGGGACAGGGTGCTCAGCCCCAGCATTTT.

The table lists this clonotype with many counts. The CDR3 is CASSDQQGDEQYF. CDR3 DNA: TGCGCCAGCAGCGACCAGCAAGGGGACGAGCAGTACTTC. V and J are TRBV5-1 and TRBJ2-7; a possible D gene is TRBD1 (5 bases). The germline V gene has CDR1 SGHRS and CDR2 YFSETQ. The CDR3 contains 13 residues. V dropped 4 bases and J dropped 5 bases, with 13 bases sitting between them.

In its sample, this clonotype was seen a few times. This chain's CDR3 is CASSALQGDTIYF. The CDR3 nucleotides are TGTGCCAGCAGCGCCCTCCAGGGAGACACCATATATTTT. This chain links TRBV7-9 with TRBJ1-3; perhaps TRBD1 as D (5 bases). Germline assignment: CDR1 SEHNR and CDR2 FQNEAQ (reference sequence). The CDR3 spans 13 residues. V shed 5 bases and J shed 8 bases, with 13 bases lying between them.

This clonotype was picked up a small number of times. The rearrangement links TRBV6-1 to TRBJ2-5, with D perhaps TRBD1 (6 bases). CDR1 MNHNS and CDR2 SASEGT come from the germline V gene. V was shortened by 5 bases and J by 0 bases, with 10 bases between the two germline ends. CDR3 length: 14 residues. For the CDR3, the DNA is TGTGCCAGCAGTTTGGGACACCACCAAGAGACCCAGTACTTC. This encodes CASSLGHHQETQYF.

This clonotype turned up a few times. V is TRBV2 and J is TRBJ2-7; TRBD2 agrees at 8 bases. Germline V gene lookup returns CDR1 SNHLY and CDR2 FYNNEI. The V gene end was trimmed by 6 bases and the J gene end by 5 bases; junction bases not matched to a gene: 12. The CDR3 spans 15 residues. The DNA of the CDR3 is TGTGCCAGCAGGGACCTCTGGACTAGCCCCGACGAGCAGTACTTC. Amino acids: CASRDLWTSPDEQYF.

This clonotype was counted only a few times. The V call is TRBV4-1, the J call TRBJ1-2, with D possibly TRBD1 on 5 matching bases. The CDR3 sequence is 14 residues long. The germline CDR1 and CDR2 sequences are MGHRA and YSYEKL. Trimming stripped 4 bases from V and 7 bases from J, with 16 bases between. CDR3 coding DNA: TGCGCCAGCAGCCCAGCAGGGCGGCAGTCTGGCTACACCTTC. Amino acid sequence: CASSPAGRQSGYTF.

This clonotype came up many times. The chain carries TRBV27 and TRBJ1-5; TRBD1 is a possible D gene (5 bases). V was shortened by 3 bases and J by 2 bases, with 11 bases between the two germline ends. The CDR3 length is 15 residues. Looked up from germline, CDR1 is MNHEY and CDR2 is SMNVEV (reference sequence). CDR3 in DNA: TGTGCCAGCAGTTTCGCGCAGGGCGGCAATCAGCCCCAGCATTTT. Encoded protein: CASSFAQGGNQPQHF.

The V and J genes are TRBV4-1 and TRBJ2-7, with 7 bases identical to TRBD1. Trimming took 1 base from V and 5 from J; bases not matched to a gene: 5. The germline V gene encodes CDR1 MGHRA and CDR2 YSYEKL. This CDR3 has 14 residues. CDR3 bases: TGCGCCAGCAGCCAAGGACAGGGTTCCGACGAGCAGTACTTC. It yields the protein CASSQGQGSDEQYF.

This clonotype was found many times. J is TRBJ2-1 and V is TRBV20-1; 7 positions agree with TRBD2. Trimming cost V 5 bases and J 1 base; bases outside gene matches: 2. CDR1 and CDR2 from the germline V gene are DFQATT and SNEGSKA (reference sequence). This CDR3 contains 13 residues. The CDR3 DNA reads as TGCAGTGCTTGGGAGGGATCCTACAATGAGCAGTTCTTC. Translation gives CSAWEGSYNEQFF.

This clonotype appeared many times. This chain joins TRBV11-2 and TRBJ2-3; TRBD2 might be the D (6 bases). V lost 3 bases and J lost 2, with 12 bases in between. The CDR3 extends over 15 amino acids. In germline, CDR1 is SGHAT, CDR2 FQNNGV. For the CDR3, the DNA is TGTGCCAGCAGCTTTCTTAGCGGTCCCACAGATACGCAGTATTTT. Protein: CASSFLSGPTDTQYF. The complete variable domain, with remaining parts taken from reference TRBV11-2 and TRBJ2-3, reads EAGVAQSPRYKIIEKRQSVAFWCNPISGHATLYWYQQILGQGPKLLIQFQNNGVVDDSQLPKDRFSAERLKGVDSTLKIQPAKLEDSAVYLCASSFLSGPTDTQYFGPGTRLTVL.

This clonotype was detected only once. The CDR3 DNA sequence: TGTGCCAGCAGCTCGAACAGGGGTCGTGGCACCGGGGAGCTGTTTTTT. It encodes CASSSNRGRGTGELFF. The V and J genes are TRBV5-6 and TRBJ2-2; 7 bases are a match to TRBD1. This CDR3 region has 16 residues. Germline CDR1 and CDR2: SGHDT and YYEEEE. The V segment lost 3 bases and the J segment 4 bases; nucleotides outside the gene matches: 9.

The CDR3 sequence is CATSRDLERGQFF. In nucleotides, the CDR3 is TGTGCCACCAGCAGAGATCTTGAGAGGGGGCAGTTCTTC. This chain joins TRBV15 and TRBJ2-1, with D possibly called TRBD1 or TRBD2 (5 bases each). The CDR3 is 13 amino acids. The V end was cut by 0 bases, the J end by 12 bases, with 12 bases between. The germline V gene encodes CDR1 LNHNV and CDR2 YYDKDF (reference sequence).

This clonotype was seen at least ten times. V is TRBV7-9 and J is TRBJ2-1; D gene uncertain. The CDR3 spans 16 residues. Germline V gene lookup returns CDR1 SEHNR and CDR2 FQNEAQ (reference sequence). With 5 bases removed from V and 6 bases from J, the gap between germline ends came to 20 bases. For the CDR3, the DNA is TGTGCCAGCAGCCCGGGCTACGTGCCGATTACCAATGAGCAGTTCTTC. Amino acids: CASSPGYVPITNEQFF.

This clonotype was found many times. The CDR3 DNA is TGTGCCAGCTCACCCTTCGGCGAGGACGAGCAGTACTTC. Translating it yields CASSPFGEDEQYF. The chain uses TRBV18 and TRBJ2-7; no clear D. The V gene lost 3 bases and the J gene lost 5 bases, with 11 bases spanning the gap. The CDR3 covers 13 residues. The germline V gene has CDR1 KGHSH and CDR2 LQKENI.

There are many counts of this clonotype. The genes are TRBV29-1 and TRBJ2-1; either TRBD1 or TRBD2 may fit D (7 bases each). The V gene's germline CDR1 is SQVTM and CDR2 ANQGSEA. Trimming left V 7 bases short and J 7 bases short, with 20 bases between. The CDR3 is 14 residues long. DNA of the CDR3: TGCAGCGCAGGGGGGGGCCCTCCTGGGAATGAGCAGTTCTTC. This sequence encodes CSAGGGPPGNEQFF.

CDR3 protein: CASSRGGTGTDTQYF. CDR3 sequence (DNA): TGCGCCAGCAGCCGGGGGGGGACAGGGACAGATACGCAGTATTTT. The chain couples TRBV5-1 to TRBJ2-3; the D gene is possibly TRBD1 (9 bases). Trimming pared 4 bases from V and 3 bases from J, leaving 15 bases between. The CDR3 has 15 residues. Germline CDR1 reads SGHRS; CDR2 reads YFSETQ.

This rearrangement joins TRBV3-1 to TRBJ2-7; D not resolved. CDR1 and CDR2 from the germline V gene are LGHDT and YNNKEL (reference sequence). This CDR3 has 12 amino acids. Trimming removed 1 base from V and 3 bases from J, with 4 bases in between. CDR3 DNA sequence: TGTGCCAGCAGCCAAGTAATCTACGAGCAGTACTTC. Residues: CASSQVIYEQYF.

For this clonotype: Germline and junction disagree at one end, which may indicate a read error. The J gene is TRBJ2-3, the V gene TRBV30, with D perhaps being TRBD1 or TRBD2 (5 bases each). This CDR3 spans 14 amino acids. Germline loops: CDR1 GTSNPN, CDR2 SVGIG (reference sequence). CDR3 sequence (DNA): TGTGCCCGGAGTCTATGGGGACCACGAGATACGCAGTATTTT. Translating gives CARSLWGPRDTQYF. Full variable domain (outside the CDR3, taken from reference TRBV30 and TRBJ2-3): SQTIHQWPATLVQPVGSPLSLECTVEGTSNPNLYWYRQAAGRGLQLLFYSVGIGQISSEVPQNLSASRPQDRQFILSSKKLLLSDSGFYLCARSLWGPRDTQYFGPGTRLTVL.

This clonotype came up a few times. This chain connects TRBV20-1 to TRBJ1-1; TRBD1 aligns across 7 bases. Trimming removed 3 bases from V and 2 bases from J; junction bases left unmatched: 12. This CDR3 has 16 amino acids. Germline CDR1 reads DFQATT; CDR2 reads SNEGSKA (reference sequence). The CDR3: CSARGGQGGSNTEAFF. Here the CDR3 DNA reads TGCAGTGCTAGGGGGGGCCAGGGGGGCTCTAACACTGAAGCTTTCTTT.

This clonotype was seen many times. V gene TRBV10-3 combines with J gene TRBJ1-3; D call uncertain. Germline V gives CDR1 ENHRY, CDR2 SYGVKD. Deletions cut 0 bases from V and 2 bases from J, with 11 bases between. CDR3 size: 16 residues. The CDR3: CAISESMGYAGNTIYF. CDR3 bases: TGTGCCATCAGTGAGTCGATGGGATATGCTGGAAACACCATATATTTT.

This clonotype was recorded many times. This chain links TRBV11-2 with TRBJ1-1, with D maybe TRBD1 (6 bases). The CDR3 has 16 residues. V lost 1 base and J 5 bases, leaving 17 bases between the germline ends. Germline V lookup: CDR1 SGHAT, CDR2 FQNNGV. The CDR3 protein is CASSLGFRGGETEAFF. The CDR3 nucleotides read TGTGCCAGCAGCTTAGGTTTTAGGGGGGGGGAAACTGAAGCTTTCTTT.